The sequence of this TCR beta chain was determined in a study of technical replicates of blood from a handful of donors (dated by TCRdb to about 2017). The V end loses 7 bases and the J end loses 0 bases, and a stretch of 13 bases separates them. Inclusive of the bounding cysteine and phenylalanine, the CDR3 is 14 residues long. The DNA shown is the 42-base CDR3, in frame from base 1. CDR1 and CDR2 were assigned from the germline V gene as SNHLY and FYNNEI. Library generation was performed with the immunoSEQ multiplex PCR assay. TCRdb took this table from immuneACCESS and kept in-frame rearrangements with V and J called. Such tables lack part of the clones; where checked against another copy, unresolved V genes explain under half of the gap, and the rest is unexplained. Recorded for this sample are 80,000 or so clones; about 96% of them occurred a single time. More than 0.15% of the sample rests with the top ten.

Worth noting for this clone: The antigen it binds to is not known. No much larger clonotype is one base removed from it; base qualities were not supplied.

The sequenced material came from T cells isolated from PBMCs. This TCR was recovered from a human donor in good health. This chain is built from TRBV2 and TRBJ2-7; a tentative D call is TRBD1 (5 bases match). The DNA is as follows: TGTGCCAGCAATCGACAGAGCAGCTCCTACGAGCAGTACTTC. Its protein is CASNRQSSSYEQYF.